This T cell receptor beta chain was identified during a study of cytomegalovirus exposure and HLA in healthy donors. General study findings and limits: In a later analysis, TCR beta V- and J-gene trimming was associated with a missense DCLRE1C variant. About 90% or about 30% of the time was how often most TCR beta V segments were productive, according to an earlier analysis. As a later analysis showed, several of the most significant clusters appeared to be linked to common viral pathogens.

Germline values: CDR1 GTSNPN, CDR2 SVGIG (reference sequence). The CDR3 totals 11 residues. V was clipped by 4 bases and J by 2 bases, with 6 bases between them. PCR involved 60 Vbeta and 13 Jbeta primers. Original analysis: As a later analysis found, there were about 80 million unique TCR beta chains, of which around 10 million were shared. TCRdb's table, derived via immunoSEQ multiplex PCR, lists solely in-frame clones and lacks some. V, J and clone size derive from that table, while D and trimming were established from the DNA sequence. The sample records 55,000 to 75,000 clones, almost 80% being singletons. Comments on this clone: Its antigen is unknown. This specimen includes other DNA sequences encoding the same CDR3.

The sequenced sample was PBMCs. The receptor was isolated from a girl aged 5 to 17 in good health and CMV-seropositive. The chain uses TRBV30 and TRBJ2-7, with D possibly being TRBD1 (6 bases). Here the CDR3 reads CAWTGAYEQYF. The CDR3 region has the DNA TGTGCCTGGACAGGGGCCTACGAGCAGTACTTC.